This TCR beta chain is drawn from a study of cytomegalovirus exposure and HLA in healthy donors. Remarks on this clone: Its matching antigen is unknown.

Study observations and caveats: A later analysis by the authors found several of the most significant clusters apparently linked to common viral pathogens. Later on, analysis showed that most CMV-associated TCR beta chains appeared to be HLA-restricted. Later analysis placed DRB1 highest and HLA-C lowest in TCR association rates, which differed by HLA locus.

Trimming removed 5 bases from V and 8 bases from J; junction bases left unmatched: 7. The germline CDR1 and CDR2 sequences are WNHNN and SYGVQD (reference sequence). The CDR3 is made up of 15 amino acids. 60 Vbeta and 13 Jbeta primers were used in PCR. Sequenced by immunoSEQ multiplex PCR; TCRdb stores in-frame clones only, minus some. The table has some 170,000 clones, about 9.4% seen once. This receptor was taken from a woman in her 30s in good health and CMV-seropositive. Input material: PBMCs. The genes are TRBV10-1 and TRBJ2-1; 12 bases align to TRBD1. The CDR3 region is CASSLSGTGGYEQFF. DNA of the CDR3: TGCGCCAGCAGTCTCTCCGGGACAGGGGGCTATGAGCAGTTCTTC.